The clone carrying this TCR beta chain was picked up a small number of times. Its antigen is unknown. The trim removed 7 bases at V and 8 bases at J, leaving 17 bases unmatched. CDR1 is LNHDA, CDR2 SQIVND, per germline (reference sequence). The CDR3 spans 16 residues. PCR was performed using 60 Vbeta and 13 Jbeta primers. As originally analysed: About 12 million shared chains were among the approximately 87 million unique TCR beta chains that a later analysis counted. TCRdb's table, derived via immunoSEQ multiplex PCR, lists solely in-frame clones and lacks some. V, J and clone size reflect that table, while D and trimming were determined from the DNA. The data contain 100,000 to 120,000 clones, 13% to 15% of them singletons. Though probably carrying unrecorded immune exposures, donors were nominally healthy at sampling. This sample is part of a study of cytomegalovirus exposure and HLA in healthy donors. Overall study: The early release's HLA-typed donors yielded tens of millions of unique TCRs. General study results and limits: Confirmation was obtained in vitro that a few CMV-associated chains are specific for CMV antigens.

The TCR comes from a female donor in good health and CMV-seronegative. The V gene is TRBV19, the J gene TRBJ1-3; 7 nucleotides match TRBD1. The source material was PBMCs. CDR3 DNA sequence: TGTGCCAGTACCAAGACACTTGGACAGGCTAGAGACACCATATATTTT. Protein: CASTKTLGQARDTIYF.